These 32 T cell receptor beta chains share one sample of origin, sequenced in a study of blood T cell repertoires in COVID-19 (dated by TCRdb to about 2020). To prepare the library, the immunoSEQ multiplex PCR assay was applied. In TCRdb, the immuneACCESS table is reduced to in-frame sequences with V and J assigned. These tables do not hold every clone; where another copy was compared, an unresolved V gene accounts for under half, and the others remain unexplained. This sample has about 170,000 clones in its table, and about 85% of those were observed once. 6.9% of the sample is taken by the ten largest. The sequencing input was peripheral blood. The receptors were sampled from an elderly man with COVID-19, enrolled during active disease.

This clone was picked up a small number of times. The V and J genes are TRBV10-3 and TRBJ2-2; maybe TRBD1 (6 bases). The CDR3 runs to 15 residues. Trimming cost V 0 bases and J 3 bases, with 8 bases left between them. Per the germline V gene, CDR1 is ENHRY and CDR2 is SYGVKD. In DNA, the CDR3 is TGTGCCATCAGTGAGTCCAGGGGATACACCGGGGAGCTGTTTTTT. Amino acid sequence: CAISESRGYTGELFF.

V is TRBV5-1 and J is TRBJ2-5; 9 bases align to TRBD1. This CDR3 is built from 14 residues. Unmatched junction bases numbered 2, after V lost 3 bases and J lost 2 bases. Germline V lookup: CDR1 SGHRS, CDR2 YFSETQ. The DNA for the CDR3 is TGCGCCAGCAGCTCAGGGACAGGGCAAGAGACCCAGTACTTC. This translates into CASSSGTGQETQYF.

The CDR3 sequence: CASSEYGSVGQPQHF. The CDR3 coding sequence is TGTGCCAGCAGTGAATACGGGTCCGTAGGTCAGCCCCAGCATTTT. The rearrangement joins TRBV2 to TRBJ1-5; D is unclear. Deletions cut 2 bases from V and 6 bases from J, with 14 bases between. Per germline, CDR1 SNHLY and CDR2 FYNNEI. The CDR3 is made up of 15 amino acids. The complete variable domain, with remaining parts taken from reference TRBV2 and TRBJ1-5, reads EPEVTQTPSHQVTQMGQEVILRCVPISNHLYFYWYRQILGQKVEFLVSFYNNEISEKSEIFDDQFSVERPDGSNFTLKIRSTKLEDSAMYFCASSEYGSVGQPQHFGDGTRLSIL.

This clone was seen just once. The gene calls are TRBV11-2 and TRBJ1-1, with 10 bases matching TRBD1. The V and J ends lost 5 bases and 5 bases, in that order; junction bases with no gene match: 2. The CDR3 is 13 residues long. Germline CDR1 SGHAT, CDR2 FQNNGV. DNA of the CDR3: TGTGCCAGCAGCCGGGACAGGGGTACTGAAGCTTTCTTT. Its translation is CASSRDRGTEAFF.

The chain couples TRBV6-2 or TRBV6-3 to TRBJ1-1, with 8 bases fitting TRBD1. This CDR3 region has 15 residues. The V gene's germline CDR1 is MNHEY and CDR2 SVGEGT. The V gene end was trimmed by 0 bases and the J gene end by 5 bases; junction bases not matched to a gene: 5. CDR3 bases: TGTGCCAGCAGTTACTCAGGACAGGGACGTACTGAAGCTTTCTTT. Its translation is CASSYSGQGRTEAFF.

V usage is TRBV2 and J usage is TRBJ2-7, with D perhaps TRBD1 (6 bases). The ends were cut back, 5 bases at V and 4 bases at J, with 15 bases in the middle. The CDR3 has 14 residues. The germline gives CDR1 SNHLY, CDR2 FYNNEI. The CDR3 coding sequence is TGTGCCAGCAGTTCCCGGGACACAAGATACGAGCAGTACTTC. This codes for CASSSRDTRYEQYF.

The chain has TRBV4-1 and TRBJ1-3; D unclear. Germline lookup yields CDR1 MGHRA and CDR2 YSYEKL. CDR3 length equals 13 residues. V lost 0 bases to trimming and J lost 4 bases, with 4 bases between them. CDR3 loop: CASSQDTGNTIYF. CDR3 sequence (DNA): TGCGCCAGCAGCCAAGACACAGGAAACACCATATATTTT.

V is TRBV7-2 and J is TRBJ2-1; 8 positions match TRBD2. This CDR3 spans 16 amino acids. Germline loops: CDR1 SGHTA, CDR2 FQGNSA. Losses at the gene ends were 2 bases for V and 3 bases for J; bases not matched to a gene: 6. The CDR3 loop is CASSLSLGTSYNEQFF. Here the CDR3 DNA reads TGTGCCAGCAGCTTAAGTCTAGGGACTAGCTACAATGAGCAGTTCTTC.

The J gene is TRBJ2-7, the V gene TRBV6-5, with 8 nucleotides matching TRBD1. CDR3 length: 15 residues. Germline V CDR1 and CDR2: MNHEY, SVGAGI. V dropped 7 bases and J dropped 2; count of bases not matched to a gene: 10. DNA of the CDR3: TGTGCCAGCATGCTAACAGCCAGGGGGCCCTACGAGCAGTACTTC. It yields the protein CASMLTARGPYEQYF.

CDR3 DNA: TGTGCCAGCCTGGCCTCTGGGGCCAACGTCCTGACTTTC. Protein product: CASLASGANVLTF. This chain links TRBV2 with TRBJ2-6; D is unresolved. The CDR3 extends over 13 amino acids. The V and J ends lost 8 bases and 0 bases respectively, with 5 bases between them. CDR1 and CDR2 from the germline V gene are SNHLY and FYNNEI.

The chain recombines TRBV19 with TRBJ2-1; D possibly corresponds to TRBD1 (6 bases). This CDR3 is 16 amino acids long. V dropped 2 bases and J dropped 10 bases, with 21 bases sitting between them. In germline, CDR1 is LNHDA, CDR2 SQIVND (reference sequence). This CDR3 is CASSIYRVDPTGEQFF. The DNA of the CDR3 is TGTGCCAGTAGTATATACAGGGTCGACCCGACGGGCGAGCAGTTCTTC.

The V gene is TRBV7-3, the J gene TRBJ2-3, with a weak D call TRBD2 (6 bases). The CDR3 is made up of 15 amino acids. Germline loops: CDR1 SGHTA, CDR2 FQGTGA. The germline V and J ends were trimmed by 0 bases and 1 base, with 8 bases remaining between them. CDR3 in DNA: TGTGCCAGCAGCTTAACGGGCGGGGGCACAGATACGCAGTATTTT. Translated, it gives CASSLTGGGTDTQYF.

CDR3 in DNA: TGTGCCAGCAGCTGGGACAGTAATCAGCCCCAGCATTTT. It codes for CASSWDSNQPQHF. V usage is TRBV6-4 and J usage is TRBJ1-5; 7 bases align to TRBD1. With 6 bases clipped from V and 4 bases from J, the junction kept 3 bases outside the gene matches. CDR1 and CDR2 (germline): MRHNA, SNTAGT. This CDR3 comprises 13 residues.

The chain is built from TRBV6-6 and TRBJ2-7; 11 bases match TRBD2. Germline lookup yields CDR1 MNHNY and CDR2 SVGAGI (reference sequence). The CDR3 spans 14 residues. The V and J ends lost 6 bases and 4 bases, in that order; junction bases with no gene match: 5. Written as DNA, the CDR3 is TGTGCCAGCAGCACTAGCGGGGGAATATACGAGCAGTACTTC. Amino acids: CASSTSGGIYEQYF.

CDR3: CASSLGTGRTEAFF. CDR3 nucleotides: TGTGCCAGCAGCCTGGGAACAGGGCGCACTGAAGCTTTCTTT. V and J are TRBV7-3 and TRBJ1-1; D may be TRBD1 (6 bases). Deletions cut 5 bases from V and 4 bases from J, with 14 bases between. The germline V gene encodes CDR1 SGHTA and CDR2 FQGTGA. The CDR3 is 14 amino acids.

The V call is TRBV5-6, the J call TRBJ1-1; D remains ambiguous. V shed 6 bases and J shed 4 bases, with 16 bases lying between them. Germline values: CDR1 SGHDT, CDR2 YYEEEE. There are 14 residues in the CDR3. The CDR3 coding sequence is TGTGCCAGCACCCGTGGTGAGCCGAGCACTGAAGCTTTCTTT. Protein: CASTRGEPSTEAFF.

As DNA, the CDR3 is TGTGCCAGTGTTTCGGTGGACTCGAGCAATCAGCCCCAGCATTTT. Translated: CASVSVDSSNQPQHF. The gene calls are TRBV19 and TRBJ1-5; D gene uncertain. Per the germline V gene, CDR1 is LNHDA and CDR2 is SQIVND (reference sequence). V was clipped by 8 bases and J by 1 base, with 15 bases between them. The CDR3 consists of 15 residues.

This clone appeared once. The V call is TRBV7-2, the J call TRBJ2-3; D is possibly TRBD1 (5 bases). Germline assignment: CDR1 SGHTA and CDR2 FQGNSA. Between the trimmed V and J ends, which lost 4 bases and 0 bases, there was a span of 14 bases. CDR3 size: 16 residues. This chain's CDR3 is CASSSLGVGSTDTQYF. CDR3 in DNA: TGTGCCAGCAGCTCCCTAGGGGTTGGGAGCACAGATACGCAGTATTTT. Drawing the rest from reference TRBV7-2 and TRBJ2-3, the complete variable domain is GAGVSQSPSNKVTEKGKDVELRCDPISGHTALYWYRQSLGQGLEFLIYFQGNSAPDKSGLPSDRFSAERTGGSVSTLTIQRTQQEDSAVYLCASSSLGVGSTDTQYFGPGTRLTVL.

J is TRBJ1-1 and V is TRBV27, with TRBD1 matching over 8 bases. CDR1 MNHEY and CDR2 SMNVEV come from the germline V gene (reference sequence). Unmatched junction bases numbered 22, after V lost 5 bases and J lost 5 bases. This CDR3 contains 19 residues. The DNA for the CDR3 is TGTGCCAGCAGTCCGGGACAGGTATGGGGTGAACCCCTTAGAACTGAAGCTTTCTTT. Protein sequence: CASSPGQVWGEPLRTEAFF.

This chain uses TRBV6-5 with TRBJ1-1, with no clear D. CDR3 length: 12 residues. In germline, CDR1 is MNHEY, CDR2 SVGAGI. V was cut by 7 bases and J by 3 bases, with 9 bases left in between. As DNA, the CDR3 is TGTGCCAGCACCCAGGAGGACACTGAAGCTTTCTTT. Amino acid sequence: CASTQEDTEAFF.

The J gene is TRBJ2-5, the V gene TRBV9; D is uncertain. Germline-derived CDR1 and CDR2 are SGDLS and YYNGEE. There are 15 residues in the CDR3. V was clipped by 3 bases and J by 0 bases, with 12 bases between them. The CDR3: CASSAGDGYQETQYF. CDR3 sequence (DNA): TGTGCCAGCAGCGCGGGTGACGGTTACCAAGAGACCCAGTACTTC.

J is TRBJ1-2 and V is TRBV18, with 7 bases that match TRBD1. This CDR3 region has 15 residues. In germline, CDR1 is KGHSH, CDR2 LQKENI. With 5 bases clipped from V and 4 bases from J, the junction kept 10 bases outside the gene matches. CDR3 nucleotides: TGTGCCAGCTCAAGCCCCGACAGGGCCTCCTATGGCTACACCTTC. Protein sequence: CASSSPDRASYGYTF.

The chain is built from TRBV7-2 and TRBJ2-7; a possible D gene is TRBD2 (5 bases). This CDR3 is built from 13 residues. Germline-derived CDR1 and CDR2 are SGHTA and FQGNSA. Trimming took off 2 bases at V and 4 bases at J, with 9 bases between the two ends. This CDR3 reads CASSLRGSYEQYF. CDR3 nucleotide sequence: TGTGCCAGCAGCTTACGGGGTTCGTACGAGCAGTACTTC.

The chain joins TRBV28 to TRBJ2-1; the D gene is possibly TRBD2 (6 bases). Trimming took 5 bases from V and 7 from J, leaving 18 bases between them. Germline V gene lookup returns CDR1 MDHEN and CDR2 SYDVKM. The CDR3 has 15 amino acids. DNA for the CDR3: TGTGCCAGCAGTCGTCCGGGACGGGGGAGGAATGAGCAGTTCTTC. It translates to CASSRPGRGRNEQFF. Based on the CDR3 plus reference TRBV28 and TRBJ2-1, the full variable domain is DVKVTQSSRYLVKRTGEKVFLECVQDMDHENMFWYRQDPGLGLRLIYFSYDVKMKEKGDIPEGYSVSREKKERFSLILESASTNQTSMYLCASSRPGRGRNEQFFGPGTRLTVL.

The chain is built from TRBV2 and TRBJ2-2; possibly TRBD2 for D (6 bases). CDR3 size: 15 residues. Deletions cut 5 bases from V and 5 bases from J, with 15 bases between. In germline, CDR1 is SNHLY, CDR2 FYNNEI. The CDR3 DNA follows: TGTGCCAGCAGTCAGCGGGCCCGGATGACCGGGGAGCTGTTTTTT. Its protein is CASSQRARMTGELFF.

This clone was counted only a few times. CDR3 residues: CASSLDLNSPLHF. The DNA of the CDR3 is TGTGCCAGCAGCTTAGATCTTAATTCACCCCTCCACTTT. The chain uses TRBV11-2 and TRBJ1-6; D uncertain. The length of the CDR3 is 13 residues. Germline CDR1 and CDR2: SGHAT and FQNNGV. Trimming took 0 bases from V and 6 from J, leaving 3 bases between them.

The chain recombines TRBV2 with TRBJ1-1; no definite D call. Germline V gene lookup returns CDR1 SNHLY and CDR2 FYNNEI. This CDR3 is built from 14 residues. V dropped 7 bases and J dropped 4 bases, with 16 bases sitting between them. In DNA form, the CDR3 reads TGTGCCAGCACCGAGCAAGGAGCCGCCACTGAAGCTTTCTTT. Its translation is CASTEQGAATEAFF. Drawing the rest from reference TRBV2 and TRBJ1-1, the complete variable domain is EPEVTQTPSHQVTQMGQEVILRCVPISNHLYFYWYRQILGQKVEFLVSFYNNEISEKSEIFDDQFSVERPDGSNFTLKIRSTKLEDSAMYFCASTEQGAATEAFFGQGTRLTVV.

This sequence joins TRBV9 and TRBJ2-2, with no clear D. The CDR3 sequence is 15 residues long. In germline, CDR1 is SGDLS, CDR2 YYNGEE. The V gene lost 4 bases and the J gene lost 2 bases, with 12 bases spanning the gap. The CDR3 coding sequence is TGTGCCAGCAGCCCGGCGGCGATCAACACCGGGGAGCTGTTTTTT. It yields the protein CASSPAAINTGELFF.

For the CDR3, the DNA is TGTGCCAGCAGTCCAGGGATCCTCAGCGGGGCCAACGTCCTGACTTTC. Amino acid sequence: CASSPGILSGANVLTF. V usage is TRBV5-4 and J usage is TRBJ2-6, with D perhaps TRBD1 (5 bases). This CDR3 has 16 residues. Germline loops: CDR1 SGHNT, CDR2 YYREEE (reference sequence). The V end was cut by 5 bases, the J end by 4 bases, with 16 bases between. Supplemented by reference TRBV5-4 and TRBJ2-6, the full variable domain reads ETGVTQSPTHLIKTRGQQVTLRCSSQSGHNTVSWYQQALGQGPQFIFQYYREEENGRGNFPPRFSGLQFPNYSSELNVNALELDDSALYLCASSPGILSGANVLTFGAGSRLTVL.

The chain uses TRBV7-3 and TRBJ1-3; TRBD1 is a possible D gene (6 bases). Trimming took 0 bases from V and 2 from J, leaving 11 bases between them. There are 16 residues in the CDR3. From germline, CDR1 is SGHTA and CDR2 FQGTGA. The CDR3 DNA follows: TGTGCCAGCAGCTTAACTAGACCAGGGGCTGGAAACACCATATATTTT. The encoded protein is CASSLTRPGAGNTIYF.

The chain employs TRBV2 and TRBJ2-3; D is ambiguous. Deletions cut 7 bases from V and 4 bases from J, with 15 bases between. The CDR3 has 14 residues. Per germline, CDR1 SNHLY and CDR2 FYNNEI. CDR3 in amino acids: CASNWLVGPDTQYF. CDR3 bases: TGTGCCAGCAATTGGCTAGTCGGTCCAGATACGCAGTATTTT.

The rearrangement links TRBV6-6 to TRBJ2-7; D might be TRBD1 (6 bases). The CDR3 is 14 residues long. Deletions cut 0 bases from V and 2 bases from J, with 8 bases between. Germline V lookup: CDR1 MNHNY, CDR2 SVGAGI (reference sequence). CDR3 amino acids: CASSYSRDTYEQYF. CDR3 nucleotides: TGTGCCAGCAGTTACTCCCGGGACACCTACGAGCAGTACTTC.